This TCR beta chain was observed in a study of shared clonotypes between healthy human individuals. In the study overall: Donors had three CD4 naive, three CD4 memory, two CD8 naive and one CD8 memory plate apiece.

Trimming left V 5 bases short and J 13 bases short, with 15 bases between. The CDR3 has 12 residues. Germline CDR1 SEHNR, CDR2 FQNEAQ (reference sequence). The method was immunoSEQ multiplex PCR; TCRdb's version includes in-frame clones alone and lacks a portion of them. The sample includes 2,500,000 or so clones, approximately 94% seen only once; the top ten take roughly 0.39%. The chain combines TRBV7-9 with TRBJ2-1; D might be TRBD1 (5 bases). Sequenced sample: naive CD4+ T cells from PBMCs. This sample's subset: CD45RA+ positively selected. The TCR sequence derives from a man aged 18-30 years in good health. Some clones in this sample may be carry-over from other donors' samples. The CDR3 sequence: CASSPAAQAQFF. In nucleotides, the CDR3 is TGTGCCAGCAGCCCCGCGGCACAGGCACAGTTCTTC.